The rows below give T cell receptor beta chains drawn from one sample of a study of control samples from healthy donors and cancer patients. Only in-frame clones appear in the TCRdb table, and some are missing; sequencing was by immunoSEQ multiplex PCR. The sample has about 28,000 clones, roughly 78% seen once. The sample was PBMCs. The receptors here all came from a man in his sixties with head and neck cancer. CDR3s include the opening cysteine and the closing phenylalanine or tryptophan. Fields, in order: V gene, clone size, J gene, D gene, CDR3 protein, CDR3 DNA. The D gene is left open where the match is weak. Size is stated for part of the rows, as once, few or many counts, or as a class when the clone is expanded.

V: TRBV5-1; size: few; J: TRBJ2-1; D: TRBD1; CDR3: CASSSHGTGGQSSYNEQFF; DNA: TGCGCCAGCAGCTCCCACGGGACAGGGGGTCAAAGCTCCTACAATGAGCAGTTCTTC
V: TRBV7-2; size: once; J: TRBJ2-3; D: -; CDR3: CASSLGRGLYTDTQYF; DNA: TGTGCCAGCAGCTTAGGCCGGGGACTGTACACAGATACGCAGTATTTT
V: TRBV6-5; size: -; J: TRBJ1-2; D: TRBD1; CDR3: CASSYLRTGRYGYTF; DNA: TGTGCCAGCAGTTACTTAAGGACAGGGCGCTATGGCTACACCTTC
V: TRBV7-8; size: -; J: TRBJ1-3; D: -; CDR3: CASSLQGFYGNTIYF; DNA: TGTGCCAGCAGCTTACAGGGATTTTATGGAAACACCATATATTTT
V: TRBV24-1; size: -; J: TRBJ1-5; D: -; CDR3: CATSDSRTARNQPQHF; DNA: TGTGCCACCAGTGATTCCCGGACAGCGCGCAATCAGCCCCAGCATTTT
V: TRBV11-2; size: once; J: TRBJ2-5; D: -; CDR3: CASSLAVAGRKETQYF; DNA: TGTGCCAGCAGCTTAGCGGTCGCAGGGCGAAAGGAGACCCAGTACTTC
V: TRBV5-6; size: -; J: TRBJ1-1; D: TRBD1; CDR3: CASSWTGASGNTEAFF; DNA: TGTGCCAGCAGCTGGACAGGGGCATCTGGGAACACTGAAGCTTTCTTT
V: TRBV4-2; size: -; J: TRBJ1-5; D: TRBD1; CDR3: CASSPPRGTDSNQPQHF; DNA: TGTGCCAGCAGCCCGCCCCGGGGGACAGATAGCAATCAGCCCCAGCATTTT
V: TRBV7-2; size: -; J: TRBJ2-1; D: -; CDR3: CASSLGANEQFF; DNA: TGTGCCAGCAGCTTGGGAGCCAATGAGCAGTTCTTC
V: TRBV30; size: -; J: TRBJ2-7; D: -; CDR3: CAWSIGSGFHEQYF; DNA: TGTGCCTGGAGTATAGGTTCAGGGTTCCACGAGCAGTACTTC
V: TRBV29-1; size: -; J: TRBJ2-3; D: -; CDR3: CSVEVGVLDTQYF; DNA: TGCAGCGTTGAAGTTGGGGTTTTGGATACGCAGTATTTT
V: TRBV5-5; size: -; J: TRBJ2-7; D: -; CDR3: CASSLDRYYEQYF; DNA: TGTGCCAGCAGCTTGGACCGTTACTACGAGCAGTACTTC
V: TRBV29-1; size: -; J: TRBJ2-1; D: TRBD2; CDR3: CSHQRTSGLVEQFF; DNA: TGCAGCCATCAAAGGACTAGCGGGCTGGTCGAGCAGTTCTTC
V: TRBV28; size: -; J: TRBJ2-1; D: -; CDR3: CASCSGYNEQFF; DNA: TGTGCCAGCTGTAGCGGCTACAATGAGCAGTTCTTC
V: TRBV23-1; size: few; J: TRBJ1-5; D: TRBD1; CDR3: CASRRDSNSNQPQHF; DNA: TGCGCCAGCAGGAGGGACAGCAATAGCAATCAGCCCCAGCATTTT
V: TRBV28; size: -; J: TRBJ1-4; D: -; CDR3: CASSLVEKLFF; DNA: TGTGCCAGCAGTTTAGTGGAAAAACTGTTTTTT
V: TRBV11-2; size: few; J: TRBJ1-6; D: -; CDR3: CASSLEYNSPLHF; DNA: TGTGCCAGCAGCTTAGAGTATAATTCACCCCTCCACTTT
V: TRBV5-1; size: -; J: TRBJ1-1; D: -; CDR3: CASSLDSMNTEAFF; DNA: TGCGCCAGCAGCTTGGACAGCATGAACACTGAAGCTTTCTTT
V: TRBV11-1; size: -; J: TRBJ1-3; D: -; CDR3: CASSSNIRSAGNTIYF; DNA: TGTGCCAGCAGCTCTAACATCCGATCTGCCGGAAACACCATATATTTT
V: TRBV7-8; size: once; J: TRBJ2-2; D: TRBD2; CDR3: CASSFLLAAPIGELFF; DNA: TGTGCCAGCAGCTTCTTACTAGCGGCCCCCATCGGGGAGCTGTTTTTT
V: TRBV6-5; size: -; J: TRBJ2-5; D: TRBD1; CDR3: CASSQRQGLQETQYF; DNA: TGTGCCAGCAGCCAGCGACAGGGCCTCCAAGAGACCCAGTACTTC
V: TRBV28; size: -; J: TRBJ1-2; D: TRBD1; CDR3: CASSTGTGITLLGYTF; DNA: TGTGCCAGCAGTACCGGGACAGGGATTACCCTACTAGGCTACACCTTC